One sample yielded the 5 T cell receptor beta chains listed below, sequenced in a study of OX40 agonist ivuxolimab in advanced cancers. Sequenced by immunoSEQ multiplex PCR; TCRdb stores in-frame clones only, minus some. The sample carries approximately 61,000 clones, roughly 87% recorded once. The sequenced sample was CD4+ or CD8+ T cells sorted from blood, obtained in a trial of the OX40 agonist ivuxolimab. Receptors originate from an adult with an advanced solid tumor such as melanoma, head and neck, liver or kidney cancer.

The V and J genes are TRBV20-1 and TRBJ1-2, with D maybe TRBD1 (5 bases). CDR3 length equals 11 residues. The V end lost 2 bases, the J end lost 7 bases, and 8 bases lay between the germline ends. Germline loops: CDR1 DFQATT, CDR2 SNEGSKA (reference sequence). The CDR3 sequence: CSARQGRGYTF. The DNA of the CDR3 is TGCAGTGCTAGACAGGGTCGTGGCTACACCTTC.

The rearrangement joins TRBV5-4 to TRBJ1-1; no definite D call. The CDR3 sequence is 13 residues long. Germline CDR1 is SGHNT and CDR2 is YYREEE (reference sequence). Trimming shortened V by 2 bases and J by 1 base, and 6 bases separated the two germline ends. The CDR3 here is CASSLSTNTEAFF. As DNA, the CDR3 is TGTGCCAGCAGCTTATCAACGAACACTGAAGCTTTCTTT. The entire variable domain, with the rest obtained from reference TRBV5-4 and TRBJ1-1, is as follows: ETGVTQSPTHLIKTRGQQVTLRCSSQSGHNTVSWYQQALGQGPQFIFQYYREEENGRGNFPPRFSGLQFPNYSSELNVNALELDDSALYLCASSLSTNTEAFFGQGTRLTVV.

On this clone: Germline is not matched at one junction end, which may reflect a read error. The rearrangement uses TRBV5-4 and TRBJ2-3; 7 nucleotides align to TRBD1. The germline CDR1 and CDR2 sequences are SGHNT and YYREEE (reference sequence). CDR3 length: 18 amino acids. CDR3 sequence: CASSQDVRKGARADTQYF. CDR3 nucleotide sequence: TGCGCCAGCAGCCAAGATGTGCGAAAGGGGGCTAGGGCAGATACGCAGTATTTT.

This clone was detected a few times. V usage is TRBV5-6 and J usage is TRBJ1-4; 10 positions match TRBD1. CDR3 length: 16 residues. The germline CDR1 and CDR2 sequences are SGHDT and YYEEEE. V lost 1 base and J lost 5; bases outside the gene matches: 5. The CDR3 DNA sequence: TGTGCCAGCAGCTTGTACGGGACAGGGGAAAATGAAAAACTGTTTTTT. Translation gives CASSLYGTGENEKLFF.

The chain carries TRBV7-2 and TRBJ2-1, with 8 positions matching TRBD2. Germline-derived CDR1 and CDR2 are SGHTA and FQGNSA. CDR3 size: 15 residues. Trimming cost V 4 bases and J 8 bases; bases outside gene matches: 10. Here the CDR3 reads CASSSLLAAPYEQFF. DNA of the CDR3: TGTGCCAGCAGCTCCTTACTAGCGGCCCCTTATGAGCAGTTCTTC.